This T cell receptor beta chain is from a study of cytomegalovirus exposure and HLA in healthy donors. Germline V gene lookup returns CDR1 LGHNA and CDR2 YNFKEQ. V was cut by 1 base and J by 4 bases, with 10 bases left in between. CDR3 length equals 14 residues. This clone was seen a single time. Its target is unknown. Primers: 60 Vbeta forward and 13 Jbeta reverse. Measured with immunoSEQ multiplex PCR; TCRdb has only the in-frame clones, and not every one. Of about 100,000 clones in the sample, 74% were seen once. Study-wide findings and caveats: Among TCR sequences, most were rare, though some public TCRs appeared in many donors.

This TCR was sampled from a man over 45 in good health and CMV-seropositive. Sequenced sample: PBMCs. The rearrangement joins TRBV4-2 to TRBJ1-2; D is unclear. CDR3 sequence reads: CASSQASRSYGYTF. DNA for the CDR3: TGTGCCAGCAGCCAAGCATCCAGAAGCTATGGCTACACCTTC.